Listed below are T cell receptor beta chains from one sample, sequenced in a study of T cell responses to AZD1222 COVID-19 vaccine. Measured with immunoSEQ multiplex PCR; TCRdb has only the in-frame clones, and not every one. The table has roughly 51,000 clones, around 86% seen once. The material was peripheral blood, obtained 28 days after the second AZD1222 dose. The receptors derive from an adult who received the AZD1222 COVID-19 vaccine. Each CDR3 is given with its conserved first and last residue. Fields, in order: D gene, V gene, clone size, J gene, CDR3 protein, CDR3 DNA. D genes are given only for firm matches. Expanded clones are given a class, and other clones once, few, many or no size at all.

NA	TRBV18	NA	TRBJ2-5	CASSPPNLQETQYF	TGTGCCAGCTCACCACCGAACTTGCAAGAGACCCAGTACTTC
NA	TRBV5-8	NA	TRBJ2-2	CASSLGHTSNTGELFF	TGTGCCAGCAGCTTGGGACACACTTCGAACACCGGGGAGCTGTTTTTT
NA	TRBV2	NA	TRBJ1-1	CASSAGERTEAFF	TGTGCCAGCAGTGCAGGGGAGAGGACTGAAGCTTTCTTT
TRBD2	TRBV5-1	NA	TRBJ2-5	CASSPISGRETQYF	TGCGCCAGCAGCCCCATTAGCGGGAGAGAGACCCAGTACTTC
NA	TRBV28	NA	TRBJ1-1	CASSPSTEGTEAFF	TGTGCCAGCAGTCCCTCAACGGAAGGGACTGAAGCTTTCTTT
TRBD1	TRBV2	NA	TRBJ2-7	CASSGPGQGSYEQYF	TGTGCCAGCAGTGGGCCGGGACAGGGGAGCTACGAGCAGTACTTC
TRBD1	TRBV19	NA	TRBJ1-5	CASRGQGRVNQPQHF	TGTGCCAGTAGGGGACAGGGGAGAGTCAATCAGCCCCAGCATTTT
NA	TRBV3-1/TRBV3-2	NA	TRBJ2-1	CASSLRGYNEQFF	TGTGCCAGCAGCCTAAGAGGCTACAATGAGCAGTTCTTC
NA	TRBV5-1	few	TRBJ1-4	CASSLTSTGREKLFF	TGCGCCAGCAGCCTCACGTCGACAGGTCGGGAAAAACTGTTTTTT
NA	TRBV3-1/TRBV3-2	NA	TRBJ2-5	CASSRGDYQETQYF	TGTGCCAGCAGCAGGGGGGACTACCAAGAGACCCAGTACTTC
NA	TRBV13	NA	TRBJ2-7	CASSLEQTSYEQYF	TGTGCCAGCAGCTTAGAACAGACCTCCTACGAGCAGTACTTC
NA	TRBV27	NA	TRBJ2-7	CASSLVGTRATHEQYF	TGTGCCAGCAGTTTAGTCGGGACGAGGGCCACCCACGAGCAGTACTTC
NA	TRBV7-3	once	TRBJ2-1	CASSLTLGGGEYNEQFF	TGTGCCAGCAGCTTAACGTTAGGGGGAGGGGAGTACAATGAGCAGTTCTTC
NA	TRBV19	NA	TRBJ2-7	CASSATSYGQYF	TGTGCCAGTAGTGCGACAAGTTACGGGCAGTACTTC
TRBD1	TRBV6-2/TRBV6-3	large	TRBJ1-1	CASSYQDRGSFDTEAFF	TGTGCCAGCAGTTACCAGGACAGGGGGTCTTTTGACACTGAAGCTTTCTTT
NA	TRBV5-4	once	TRBJ1-1	CASSSGSRQTEAFF	TGTGCCAGCAGCTCCGGATCCCGGCAAACTGAAGCTTTCTTT
TRBD2	TRBV11-3	NA	TRBJ2-3	CASSPTGASGFF	TGTGCCAGCAGCCCTACCGGGGCTAGCGGATTCTTT
NA	TRBV19	NA	TRBJ2-5	CASRWEPESETQYF	TGTGCCAGTAGATGGGAGCCCGAGTCGGAGACCCAGTACTTC
NA	TRBV9	NA	TRBJ2-1	CASSVGDSPYNEQFF	TGTGCCAGCAGCGTAGGCGACTCGCCATACAATGAGCAGTTCTTC
NA	TRBV2	NA	TRBJ1-2	CASSEGFGFYGYTF	TGTGCCAGCAGTGAGGGTTTTGGTTTTTATGGCTACACCTTC
NA	TRBV5-1	few	TRBJ2-3	CASSGSGPFTDTQYF	TGCGCCAGCAGCGGGAGTGGACCATTCACAGATACGCAGTATTTT
TRBD2	TRBV5-4	NA	TRBJ2-1	CASRKGLAGGSSYNEQFF	TGTGCCAGCAGAAAGGGACTAGCGGGAGGGAGCTCCTACAATGAGCAGTTCTTC
NA	TRBV6-2/TRBV6-3	NA	TRBJ1-1	CASSYSGQFYMNTEAFF	TGTGCCAGCAGTTACTCTGGGCAGTTTTACATGAACACTGAAGCTTTCTTT
TRBD1	TRBV28	NA	TRBJ2-7	CASSPGQAKYF	TGTGCCAGCAGTCCCGGACAGGCCAAGTACTTC
NA	TRBV27	NA	TRBJ2-3	CASTNMGPLSDTQYF	TGTGCCAGCACTAACATGGGCCCCCTCTCAGATACGCAGTATTTT
TRBD1	TRBV5-6	NA	TRBJ2-7	CASSLGTVGRRQYF	TGTGCCAGCAGCCTTGGGACAGTGGGAAGGAGACAGTACTTC
TRBD1	TRBV4-1	NA	TRBJ2-7	CASSPQARQGYEQYF	TGCGCCAGCAGCCCCCAAGCGAGACAGGGTTACGAGCAGTACTTC
TRBD1	TRBV9	NA	TRBJ2-3	CASSTQLGTGGVDTQYF	TGTGCCAGCAGCACCCAATTGGGGACAGGGGGAGTAGATACGCAGTATTTT
NA	TRBV19	few	TRBJ2-3	CASSIIHTDTQYF	TGTGCCAGTAGTATCATCCACACAGATACGCAGTATTTT
TRBD1	TRBV15	few	TRBJ2-4	CATSSNRGNIQYF	TGTGCCACCAGCAGTAACAGGGGAAACATTCAGTACTTC
TRBD2	TRBV3-1/TRBV3-2	NA	TRBJ2-3	CASSPRLAGVADTQYF	TGTGCCAGCAGCCCTAGACTAGCGGGAGTAGCAGATACGCAGTATTTT
TRBD2	TRBV5-5	few	TRBJ2-3	CASSLAGSTSGTDTQYF	TGTGCCAGCAGCTTGGCTGGGTCGACTAGCGGAACAGATACGCAGTATTTT
NA	TRBV10-3	NA	TRBJ2-3	CAISESADTQYF	TGTGCCATCAGTGAGTCTGCGGATACGCAGTATTTT
NA	TRBV5-8	once	TRBJ2-7	CASRRRFRVGYEQYF	TGTGCCAGCAGACGTAGGTTCCGGGTAGGCTACGAGCAGTACTTC
NA	TRBV6-5	NA	TRBJ2-1	CASSLDYNEQFF	TGTGCCAGCAGTTTGGACTACAATGAGCAGTTCTTC
TRBD2	TRBV11-2	NA	TRBJ2-7	CASSFLAGGDEQYF	TGTGCCAGCAGCTTTCTAGCGGGAGGGGACGAGCAGTACTTC
NA	TRBV14	once	TRBJ2-1	CASSQHFGGPDEQFF	TGTGCCAGCAGCCAACATTTTGGGGGGCCCGATGAGCAGTTCTTC
NA	TRBV5-4	NA	TRBJ1-6	CASSLGGARAVGSPLHF	TGTGCCAGCAGCTTGGGGGGGGCCAGGGCTGTCGGTTCACCCCTCCACTTT
NA	TRBV15	medium-sized	TRBJ2-3	CATSGLLGDTQYF	TGTGCCACCTCAGGACTTCTGGGAGATACGCAGTATTTT
TRBD2	TRBV7-9	NA	TRBJ2-7	CASRRTSGSYEQYF	TGTGCCAGCAGGCGTACTAGCGGGAGCTACGAGCAGTACTTC
TRBD1	TRBV6-1	NA	TRBJ1-5	CASSDDEEDRWIQPQHF	TGTGCCAGCAGTGATGACGAGGAGGACAGGTGGATTCAGCCCCAGCATTTT
NA	TRBV28	once	TRBJ2-4	CASSLTGGRGGYF	TGTGCCAGCAGTTTAACCGGGGGCCGAGGGGGTTACTTC
NA	TRBV5-1	NA	TRBJ2-7	CASSLAPQAASYEQYF	TGCGCCAGCAGCTTGGCCCCCCAGGCCGCCTCCTACGAGCAGTACTTC
NA	TRBV28	few	TRBJ2-7	CASSFHGGRNEQYF	TGTGCCAGCAGTTTTCACGGGGGCCGGAACGAGCAGTACTTC
NA	TRBV10-3	NA	TRBJ2-6	CAIRTQGASSGANVLTF	TGTGCCATCAGAACACAGGGTGCCAGCTCTGGGGCCAACGTCCTGACTTTC
NA	TRBV24-1	NA	TRBJ2-7	CATSESGPYYEQYF	TGTGCCACCAGTGAATCGGGACCGTACTACGAGCAGTACTTC
NA	TRBV28	medium-sized	TRBJ2-1	CASSGPRGPQFF	TGTGCCAGCAGTGGACCCAGGGGACCGCAGTTCTTC
NA	TRBV7-9	NA	TRBJ1-5	CASSLARGASSNQPQHF	TGTGCCAGCAGCTTAGCGCGGGGGGCCAGTAGCAATCAGCCCCAGCATTTT
NA	TRBV19	NA	TRBJ2-7	CASSMPGATYEQYF	TGTGCCAGTAGTATGCCAGGGGCGACCTACGAGCAGTACTTC
NA	TRBV28	NA	TRBJ1-2	CASSSRWYGYTF	TGTGCCAGCAGCTCGAGATGGTATGGCTACACCTTC
NA	TRBV7-8	NA	TRBJ2-7	CASIPRGGGYEQYF	TGTGCCAGCATCCCTCGGGGAGGGGGCTACGAGCAGTACTTC
TRBD1	TRBV4-2	NA	TRBJ1-5	CASSPRQGSNQPQHF	TGTGCCAGCAGCCCCCGACAGGGGAGTAATCAGCCCCAGCATTTT
NA	TRBV9	NA	TRBJ2-7	CASSVGGESYEQYF	TGTGCCAGCAGCGTAGGCGGCGAATCCTACGAGCAGTACTTC
NA	TRBV7-2	few	TRBJ2-7	CASSPQEGEQYF	TGTGCCAGCAGCCCGCAGGAGGGCGAGCAGTACTTC
NA	TRBV28	NA	TRBJ1-1	CASSLYGGANTEAFF	TGTGCCAGCAGTTTATACGGGGGGGCGAACACTGAAGCTTTCTTT
TRBD1	TRBV28	once	TRBJ2-5	CASSTTGGAETQYF	TGTGCCAGCAGCACTACAGGGGGCGCGGAGACCCAGTACTTC
NA	TRBV6-5	NA	TRBJ2-4	CASSRGGIAKNIQYF	TGTGCCAGCTCGAGAGGTGGGATAGCCAAAAACATTCAGTACTTC
NA	TRBV30	NA	TRBJ1-3	CAWRKDRLSGNTIYF	TGTGCCTGGAGAAAGGACCGTCTCTCTGGAAACACCATATATTTT
NA	TRBV2	NA	TRBJ1-2	CASSETRPDYGYTF	TGTGCCAGCAGTGAGACAAGGCCCGACTATGGCTACACCTTC
NA	TRBV5-1	NA	TRBJ1-1	CASKSITATEAFF	TGCGCCAGCAAAAGTATAACAGCGACTGAAGCTTTCTTT